This T cell receptor beta chain was identified in a study of early T cells in non-severe SARS-CoV-2 infection. From the 5' RACE reads, TCRdb called clonotypes with MiXCR, one entry per CDR3 protein. The sample contains roughly 70,000 distinct CDR3 sequences, 20% to 25% of which appear only once. Germline loops: CDR1 DFQATT, CDR2 SNEGSKA (reference sequence). Trimming cost V 6 bases and J 3 bases, with 14 bases left between them. This CDR3 spans 13 amino acids. This chain links TRBV20-1 with TRBJ1-1, with TRBD1 as a possible D gene (6 bases). Sequences were derived from whole blood, sampled at baseline. The receptor was isolated from an adult who was a healthcare worker with PCR-confirmed SARS-CoV-2 infection or an uninfected control (not recorded which). CDR3: CSARQDYYTEAFF. CDR3 coding DNA: TGCAGTGCCAGACAGGATTACTACACTGAAGCTTTCTTT.